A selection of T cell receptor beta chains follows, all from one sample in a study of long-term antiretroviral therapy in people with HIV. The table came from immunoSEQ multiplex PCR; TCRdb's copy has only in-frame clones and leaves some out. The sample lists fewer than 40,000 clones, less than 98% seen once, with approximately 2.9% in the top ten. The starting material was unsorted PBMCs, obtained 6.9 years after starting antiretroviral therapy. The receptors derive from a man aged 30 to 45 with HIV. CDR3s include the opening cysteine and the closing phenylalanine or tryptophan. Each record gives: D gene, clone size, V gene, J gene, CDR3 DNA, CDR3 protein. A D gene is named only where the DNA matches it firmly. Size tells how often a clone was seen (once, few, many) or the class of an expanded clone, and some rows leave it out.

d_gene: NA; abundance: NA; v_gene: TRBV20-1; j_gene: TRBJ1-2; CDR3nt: TGCAGTAGCGCCCGGATGAGGGGCTACACCTTC; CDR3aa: CSSARMRGYTF
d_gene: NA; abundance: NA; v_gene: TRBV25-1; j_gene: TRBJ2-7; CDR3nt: TGTGCCAGCAGTCCCTACCCCTTGGGACAATACGAGCAGTACTTC; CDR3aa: CASSPYPLGQYEQYF
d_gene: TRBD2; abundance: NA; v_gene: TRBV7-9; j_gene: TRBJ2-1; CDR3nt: TGTGCCAGCAGCTCCGGACTAGCGGGAGTCTTTTGGGAGCAGTTCTTC; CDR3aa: CASSSGLAGVFWEQFF
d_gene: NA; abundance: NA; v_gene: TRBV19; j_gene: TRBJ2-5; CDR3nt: TGTGCCAGTAGTATAGATCTATCCCAAGAGACCCAGTACTTC; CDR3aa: CASSIDLSQETQYF
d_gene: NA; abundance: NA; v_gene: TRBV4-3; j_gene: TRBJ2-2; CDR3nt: TGCGCCAGCAGCCAAGACCCCCCCGGCCAAGGGGAGCTGTTTTTT; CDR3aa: CASSQDPPGQGELFF
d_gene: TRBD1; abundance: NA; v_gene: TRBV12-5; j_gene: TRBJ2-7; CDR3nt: TGTGCTAGTGGAAATGACAGGGCCAGCTACGAGCAGTACTTC; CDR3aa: CASGNDRASYEQYF
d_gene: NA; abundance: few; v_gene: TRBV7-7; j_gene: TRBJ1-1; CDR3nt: TGTGCTAGCAGCTTATCTCGGAACACTGAAGCTTTCTTT; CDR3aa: CASSLSRNTEAFF
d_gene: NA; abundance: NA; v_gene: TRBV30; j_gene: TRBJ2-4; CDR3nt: TGTGCCTGGAGGACGGGGGTAGCCAAAAACATTCAGTACTTC; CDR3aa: CAWRTGVAKNIQYF
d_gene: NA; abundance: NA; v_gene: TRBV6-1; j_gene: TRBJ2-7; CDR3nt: TGTGCCACCTCCGGGACCGCGCTTTACGAGCAGTACTTC; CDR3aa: CATSGTALYEQYF
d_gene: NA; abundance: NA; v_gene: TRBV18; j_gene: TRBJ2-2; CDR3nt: TGTGCCAGCTCACAAGACAGAGGGGGGCGCACCGGGGAGCTGTTTTTT; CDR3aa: CASSQDRGGRTGELFF
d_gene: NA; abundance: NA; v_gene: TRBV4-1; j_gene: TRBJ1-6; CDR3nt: TGCGCCAGCAGCCAAGACCACGACCAAAGGTTGGATAATTCACCCCTCCACTTT; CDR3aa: CASSQDHDQRLDNSPLHF
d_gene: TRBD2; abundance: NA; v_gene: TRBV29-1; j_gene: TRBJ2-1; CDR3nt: TGCAGCGTTGGGCGCCGACTAGCGGGAGATGGCTACAATGAGCAGTTCTTC; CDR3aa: CSVGRRLAGDGYNEQFF
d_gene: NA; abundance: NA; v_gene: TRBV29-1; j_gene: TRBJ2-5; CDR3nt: TGCAGCGTTGAAGTCGGGACTCGAGAGACCCAGTACTTC; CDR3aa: CSVEVGTRETQYF
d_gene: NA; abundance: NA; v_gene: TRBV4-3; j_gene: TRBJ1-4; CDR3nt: TGCGCCAGCAGCCACGGTTGGACTGATACAACTAATGAAAAACTGTTTTTT; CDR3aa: CASSHGWTDTTNEKLFF